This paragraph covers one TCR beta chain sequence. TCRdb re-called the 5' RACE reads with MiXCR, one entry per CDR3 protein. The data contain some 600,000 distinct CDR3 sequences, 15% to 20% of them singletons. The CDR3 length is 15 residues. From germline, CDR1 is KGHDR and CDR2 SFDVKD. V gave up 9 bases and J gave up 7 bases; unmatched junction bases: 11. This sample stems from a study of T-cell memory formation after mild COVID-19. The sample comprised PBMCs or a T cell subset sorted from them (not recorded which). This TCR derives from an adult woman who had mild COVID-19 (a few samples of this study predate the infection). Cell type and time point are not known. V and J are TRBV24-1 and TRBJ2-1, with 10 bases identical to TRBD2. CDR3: CATELSGGAGNEQFF. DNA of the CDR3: TGTGCCACCGAACTCAGCGGGGGGGCGGGGAATGAGCAGTTCTTC.